The entry that follows covers one TCR beta chain sequence. The record originates from a study of blood T cell repertoires in COVID-19. In the study's own analysis: Amplification of reference gene primers provided the estimated nucleated cell counts. Sequenced by immunoSEQ multiplex PCR; TCRdb stores in-frame clones only, minus some. V and J calls and clone size follow that table, whereas D and trimming were derived from the DNA. The data show tens of thousands of clones, about 90% seen once. This CDR3 has 15 amino acids. The germline gives CDR1 LNHDA, CDR2 SQIVND (reference sequence). The trim removed 5 bases at V and 4 bases at J, leaving 5 bases unmatched.

This TCR derives from a man aged 65 to 79 with acute or convalescent COVID-19. The rearrangement joins TRBV19 to TRBJ1-4, with 9 nucleotides matching TRBD1. Sequenced sample: peripheral blood. The DNA of the CDR3 is TGTGCCAGTAGTCCCCAGACAGGGGGTAATGAAAAACTGTTTTTT. As protein: CASSPQTGGNEKLFF.